Presented here are 25 T cell receptor beta chains from one specimen sequenced in a study of CD8+ T cells in alopecia areata. Treatment given: oral pan-JAK inhibitor, 5-10 mg twice daily. It was cDNA, reverse transcribed from extracted RNA, that served as the sequencing template. Libraries were prepared by immunoSEQ multiplex PCR; TCRdb keeps only in-frame clonotypes and omits some of them. The table has around 140,000 clones, around half seen once. The sequencing here drew on CD8+ T cells sorted from blood, taken at week 4, from a patient treated with tofacitinib. The receptors come from a human donor with alopecia areata.

V gene TRBV7-2 combines with J gene TRBJ2-3, with 7 nucleotides matching TRBD2. The V segment lost 4 bases and the J segment 6 bases; nucleotides outside the gene matches: 10. Germline values: CDR1 SGHTA, CDR2 FQGNSA. This CDR3 has 15 amino acids. This CDR3 is CASSSGGRIADTQYF. The CDR3 region has the DNA TGTGCCAGCAGCTCCGGGGGGAGGATTGCGGATACGCAGTATTTT.

A remark on this clone: This sequence may be a read error, since a much larger clone differs from it by one base. V is TRBV27 and J is TRBJ1-1, with D hard to call. This CDR3 spans 11 amino acids. V was pared by 6 bases and J by 1 base, with 3 bases between. Per germline, CDR1 MNHEY and CDR2 SMNVEV (reference sequence). This CDR3 is CASRWNTEAFF. Here the CDR3 DNA reads TGTGCCAGCAGATGGAACACTGAAGCTTTCTTT.

The chain is built from TRBV4-2 and TRBJ2-6; D unresolved. V gave up 1 base and J gave up 4 bases, with 8 bases separating them. Germline V gene data show CDR1 as LGHNA and CDR2 as YNFKEQ. CDR3 length: 15 residues. In DNA, the CDR3 is TGTGCCAGCAGCCAAGTGGAGTACGGGGCCAACGTCCTGACTTTC. It translates to CASSQVEYGANVLTF.

The table lists this clone with a few counts. The V call is TRBV5-6, the J call TRBJ2-1, with D tentatively TRBD1 (6 bases). The CDR3 has 14 amino acids. Germline assignment: CDR1 SGHDT and CDR2 YYEEEE. Deletions cut 1 base from V and 7 bases from J, with 12 bases between. Here the CDR3 reads CASSLSGAVNEQFF. In DNA, the CDR3 is TGTGCCAGCAGCTTGTCAGGGGCAGTAAATGAGCAGTTCTTC.

The chain has TRBV19 and TRBJ2-1, with 7 positions matching TRBD1. V lost 9 bases and J lost 4; bases outside the gene matches: 9. Germline assignment: CDR1 LNHDA and CDR2 SQIVND (reference sequence). The CDR3 is 14 amino acids. CDR3 in DNA: TGTGCCAGCTCCTACGGACAGGATTACAATGAGCAGTTCTTC. Its translation: CASSYGQDYNEQFF.

V usage is TRBV9 and J usage is TRBJ2-7, with 7 bases identical to TRBD1. J lost 3 bases, V lost 0 bases, and 3 bases had no gene match. The CDR3 is 14 amino acids. Germline-derived CDR1 and CDR2 are SGDLS and YYNGEE. CDR3 sequence reads: CASSVGQGGYEQYF. CDR3 bases: TGTGCCAGCAGCGTAGGACAGGGTGGCTACGAGCAGTACTTC.

The V gene is TRBV9, the J gene TRBJ2-5; the match to TRBD2 covers 16 bases. The germline V gene encodes CDR1 SGDLS and CDR2 YYNGEE. V dropped 3 bases and J dropped 5; count of bases not matched to a gene: 7. This CDR3 spans 17 amino acids. The CDR3 coding sequence is TGTGCCAGCAGCGCCGGGACTAGCGGGGGGGCCCGGGAGACCCAGTACTTC. It codes for CASSAGTSGGARETQYF.

This sequence joins TRBV6-4 and TRBJ2-1, with 9 bases aligning to TRBD2. Germline V gives CDR1 MRHNA, CDR2 SNTAGT. This CDR3 is 15 amino acids long. Unmatched junction bases numbered 7, after V lost 4 bases and J lost 6 bases. The DNA for the CDR3 is TGTGCCAGCAGTGTAATAGCGGGGGCCCCCAATGAGCAGTTCTTC. Encoded protein: CASSVIAGAPNEQFF.

This clone has a handful of counts. The V call is TRBV5-1, the J call TRBJ2-4, with D possibly matching TRBD1 (6 bases). This CDR3 comprises 15 residues. Per the germline V gene, CDR1 is SGHRS and CDR2 is YFSETQ. V was cut by 3 bases and J by 7 bases, with 17 bases left in between. The CDR3 protein is CASSSNPGHLNIQYF. The CDR3, as DNA: TGCGCCAGCAGCTCTAATCCGGGACACCTGAACATTCAGTACTTC.

The V call is TRBV9, the J call TRBJ2-5; TRBD1 might be the D (6 bases). Looked up from germline, CDR1 is SGDLS and CDR2 is YYNGEE. There are 14 residues in the CDR3. The V gene lost 4 bases and the J gene lost 0 bases, with 10 bases spanning the gap. CDR3 in DNA: TGTGCCAGCAGCCCTCGGGACAACCAAGAGACCCAGTACTTC. It is translated as CASSPRDNQETQYF.

This chain links TRBV9 with TRBJ2-5; 8 bases fit TRBD2. The CDR3 loop spans 15 amino acids. Per the germline V gene, CDR1 is SGDLS and CDR2 is YYNGEE. V trimming: 0 bases; J trimming: 5 bases; junction bases outside the gene matches: 6. The CDR3 reads CASSVGGGPHETQYF. In DNA, the CDR3 is TGTGCCAGCAGCGTAGGCGGGGGGCCCCATGAGACCCAGTACTTC.

The chain has TRBV30 and TRBJ1-6; D uncertain. CDR3 length: 13 residues. Germline V lookup: CDR1 GTSNPN, CDR2 SVGIG (reference sequence). The V end lost 7 bases, the J end lost 8 bases, and 15 bases lay between the germline ends. The CDR3 coding sequence is TGTGCCTACCGGGTCAGAGAGTATTCACCCCTCCACTTT. It yields the protein CAYRVREYSPLHF.

The chain employs TRBV13 and TRBJ2-1, with 12 nucleotides matching TRBD2. This CDR3 comprises 15 residues. The V and J ends lost 4 bases and 9 bases, in that order; junction bases with no gene match: 7. CDR1 and CDR2 (germline): PRHDT, FYEKMQ (reference sequence). As DNA, the CDR3 is TGTGCCAGCAGCTCAAGACTAGCGGGGGTGGGTGAGCAGTTCTTC. It yields the protein CASSSRLAGVGEQFF.

The rearrangement links TRBV2 to TRBJ2-2; D unclear. Germline lookup yields CDR1 SNHLY and CDR2 FYNNEI. CDR3 size: 14 residues. V dropped 2 bases and J dropped 6 bases, with 10 bases sitting between them. CDR3 sequence: CASSESENPGELFF. The DNA of the CDR3 is TGTGCCAGCAGTGAAAGTGAGAATCCCGGGGAGCTGTTTTTT.

This chain connects TRBV25-1 to TRBJ1-2; 7 positions match TRBD1. V lost 7 bases, J lost 2 bases, and 1 base stayed unmatched. From germline, CDR1 is MGHDK and CDR2 SYGVNS. CDR3 length: 12 residues. DNA for the CDR3: TGTGCCAGCACGGACAGGAACTATGGCTACACCTTC. This gives the protein CASTDRNYGYTF.

This clone was counted a few times. The chain is built from TRBV5-6 and TRBJ2-7, with D possibly matching TRBD1 (6 bases). The CDR3 contains 15 residues. Trimming took off 4 bases at V and 4 bases at J, with 18 bases between the two ends. The V gene's germline CDR1 is SGHDT and CDR2 YYEEEE. In nucleotides, the CDR3 is TGTGCCAGCAGCGGAACCGGGACACCCTATTACGAGCAGTACTTC. Protein: CASSGTGTPYYEQYF.

CDR3 residues: CASSSGGGTGELFF. The CDR3 DNA sequence: TGTGCCAGCAGCTCAGGCGGGGGCACCGGGGAGCTGTTTTTT. The genes are TRBV13 and TRBJ2-2, with TRBD2 identical over 7 bases. V dropped 4 bases and J dropped 4; count of bases not matched to a gene: 3. This CDR3 comprises 14 residues. Per germline, CDR1 PRHDT and CDR2 FYEKMQ (reference sequence).

This chain links TRBV10-3 with TRBJ2-1; no definite D call. Trimming left V 2 bases short and J 3 bases short, with 11 bases between. The CDR3 spans 15 residues. CDR1 and CDR2 (germline): ENHRY, SYGVKD. CDR3 in DNA: TGTGCCATCAGTGAGCCCAGACAAGGCTACAATGAGCAGTTCTTC. Protein sequence: CAISEPRQGYNEQFF.

The rearrangement links TRBV25-1 to TRBJ2-2; 7 positions match TRBD1. CDR3 length equals 16 residues. V shed 6 bases and J 2 bases; nucleotides not matched to a gene: 9. Germline CDR1 is MGHDK and CDR2 is SYGVNS. The CDR3: CASSPRDSQNTGELFF. The CDR3 nucleotides read TGTGCCAGCAGCCCCCGGGACAGTCAAAACACCGGGGAGCTGTTTTTT.

The sample holds a few counts of this clone. The chain recombines TRBV4-1 with TRBJ2-3; D not resolved. V was shortened by 2 bases and J by 4 bases, with 10 bases between the two germline ends. The CDR3 is 14 residues long. Germline assignment: CDR1 MGHRA and CDR2 YSYEKL. CDR3 sequence (DNA): TGCGCCAGCAGCCAACTAGGAAGCGCAGATACGCAGTATTTT. Its protein product is CASSQLGSADTQYF.

The chain uses TRBV14 and TRBJ2-1, with 7 bases fitting TRBD1. The V segment lost 3 bases and the J segment 7 bases; nucleotides outside the gene matches: 3. The CDR3 covers 13 residues. Germline V CDR1 and CDR2: SGHDN, FVKESK. The CDR3 sequence: CASSQDRRNEQFF. CDR3 DNA: TGTGCCAGCAGCCAGGACAGGCGGAATGAGCAGTTCTTC. The whole variable domain, filled in from reference TRBV14 and TRBJ2-1, reads EAGVTQFPSHSVIEKGQTVTLRCDPISGHDNLYWYRRVMGKEIKFLLHFVKESKQDESGMPNNRFLAERTGGTYSTLKVQPAELEDSGVYFCASSQDRRNEQFFGPGTRLTVL.

The V and J genes are TRBV29-1 and TRBJ2-2; a weak D match, TRBD1 (6 bases). Trimming stripped 6 bases from V and 0 bases from J, with 11 bases between. Germline V gene sequence: CDR1 SQVTM, CDR2 ANQGSEA. This CDR3 has 14 amino acids. CDR3 coding DNA: TGCAGCGTCTCGGGACACTCGAACACCGGGGAGCTGTTTTTT. It translates to CSVSGHSNTGELFF.

The gene calls are TRBV30 and TRBJ2-7, with 7 bases fitting TRBD1. Germline CDR1 GTSNPN, CDR2 SVGIG (reference sequence). The CDR3 totals 12 residues. V was pared by 1 base and J by 7 bases, with 4 bases of the junction left unmatched. The CDR3 bases are TGTGCCTGGAGTGAAGGGGGCGGTGAGCAGTACTTC. This codes for CAWSEGGGEQYF.

The genes are TRBV29-1 and TRBJ2-7; 8 bases fit TRBD1. V lost 6 bases, J lost 4 bases, and 5 bases stayed unmatched. Germline lookup yields CDR1 SQVTM and CDR2 ANQGSEA. This CDR3 region has 12 residues. The CDR3 region has the DNA TGCAGCGTGTGGGACAGGAGATACGAGCAGTACTTC. As protein: CSVWDRRYEQYF.

The CDR3 region is CASSLSVPSVNEQYF. The CDR3 DNA is TGTGCCAGCAGCTTATCGGTTCCTAGCGTGAACGAGCAGTACTTC. V gene TRBV11-1 combines with J gene TRBJ2-7; D is possibly TRBD2 (6 bases). Germline V CDR1 and CDR2: SGHAT, FQDESV (reference sequence). V was cut by 2 bases and J by 5 bases, with 16 bases left in between. The CDR3 is 15 amino acids.